This T cell receptor beta chain was recovered during a study of identical twins (dated by TCRdb to the mid-2010s). Describing the broader study: To test whether fetal clonotypes persist, the study used deep sequencing on TCR alpha and beta repertoires from monozygotic twins, unrelated adults of various ages, and cord blood. To rule out contamination, the twin experiments were replicated at different times with different library preparation protocols. Here is what the overall study found, with its caveats: Abundant cord blood beta clonotypes carried fewer insertions; young adult naive repertoires showed a weaker similar trend, while memory repertoires showed none. Excess twin sharing in beta out-of-frame sequences was weaker because fewer shared sequences lowered the signal-to-noise ratio. Invariant T cells such as MAIT and iNKT could partly confound zero-insertion analyses, although diverse VJ usage argued against such confounding for most clonotypes. Because the same donors could not be followed over many years, the conclusions relied on cross-sectional statistical analysis. Compared with coincidental sharing between unrelated individuals, an excess of low generation-probability sequences was observed among out-of-frame TCR alpha sequences shared between twins. In monozygotic twins, recombination models systematically underestimated out-of-frame TCR alpha sharing, but the models matched the sharing seen between unrelated individuals.

Library prep was done by 5' RACE. Instrument on record: Illumina HiSeq 2000. Template switching introduced a universal primer binding site; the final cDNA contained a unique molecular identifier, enabling accurate counting of TCR cDNA molecules. Specific primers in the conserved constant-segment region were used to synthesize first-strand cDNA for TCR alpha and beta chains. To control for contamination, each cDNA library was double barcoded with a SMART-Mk sample barcode plus Illumina barcodes. TruSeq adapter sequences, together with Illumina sample barcodes, were added in two successive PCR steps. The Illumina HiSeq platform was used with custom primers to sequence TCR alpha and beta cDNA libraries. In the source study's methods: MiGEC was used to process raw reads and extract unique molecular identifiers, and MiXCR was used to find CDR3 positions. For each individual, recombination models were inferred using an EM algorithm with the repgenHMM and IGoR tools. The tcR package in R was used for shared clonotype analysis, with sharing normalized by the product of cloneset sizes. To study raw recombination without the effects of thymic and clonal selection, out-of-frame nonproductive sequences were analyzed. TCRdb passed the public sequencing reads through fastp at Q25 and MiXCR, retaining productive beta sequences. Duplicate CDR3 protein sequences are folded into a single record with the most common DNA and genes. In this record, the V and J calls reflect TCRdb's handling and not the investigators' own analysis. The sample includes 450,000 or so distinct CDR3 sequences, with less than 25% observed a single time. The ten top clones hold approximately 2.9% of the sample.

Every donor in the study was a healthy Caucasian. Three pairs of female monozygotic twins, all aged about 18 to 30 years, were included in the twin cohort. CD4+ and CD8+ T cell populations were isolated with positive isolation kits from Invitrogen. Ends trimmed: V by 3 bases, J by 3 bases; bases unmatched to a gene: 5. There are 14 amino acids in the CDR3, from cysteine to phenylalanine inclusive. Only the CDR3 region is kept as DNA, spanning 42 bases read in frame from base 1. CDR1 and CDR2, per the germline V gene, are SGHRS and YFSETQ. This clonotype was observed a few times. The antigen it recognizes is unknown. Per-base qualities were not stored, and no clone one base away is much larger. These data were likewise used in another study, on T cells expressing NK-cell markers. As described in the second report: Fewer than ten donors provided sorted CD3+CD56+NKG2C+, CD3+CD56+NKG2C- and CD3+CD56-NKG2C+ T-cell subsets, whose TCR beta-chain repertoires were profiled. Among the eight sequenced donors, only one was HCMV-seronegative, while the other seven were HCMV-seropositive. To restrict sorting to alphabetaTCR-expressing T cells, an anti-gammadeltaTCR antibody was added in several experiments. In six donors, the dominant CD3+CD56+NKG2C+ clonotypes were among the top 10 CD8+ clonotypes and accounted for roughly 1.0-7.0% of CD8+ T cells. Those dominant clonotypes were again the most abundant among CD3+CD56-NKG2C+ cells in a handful of donors, at about 28.3-65%. It remained unclear whether the expanded NKG2C-expressing T cell clones were specific for HCMV antigens. The study sequenced eight donors, all healthy volunteers chosen at random: three men and five women. A commercial ELISA kit detecting HCMV-specific IgG in serum was used to determine HCMV serostatus. MIGEC was used to demultiplex reads and group the reads by UMI, and MiTCR was used to assemble and quantify clonotypes. To remove erroneous sequences, TCR cDNA sequences were retained only when supported by two or more reads. The tcR package was used for downstream repertoire analysis, and clonotypes were matched between fractions using CDR3 nucleotide sequence together with V segment. VDJmatch was used to annotate antigen specificity against VDJdb, with one amino acid substitution allowed in CDR3.

The TCR sequence derives from a woman aged 18-29 years in good health. Sequencing input: CD4+ T cells sorted from blood. The chain employs TRBV5-1 and TRBJ2-7, with 8 central nucleotides matching TRBD2. The DNA is TGCGCCAGCAGCTCGCAAGCGGGAGACTACGAGCAGTACTTC. It translates as CASSSQAGDYEQYF. Extended through the reference TRBV5-1 and TRBJ2-7 proteins, this CDR3 yields the full variable domain: KAGVTQTPRYLIKTRGQQVTLSCSPISGHRSVSWYQQTPGQGLQFLFEYFSETQRNKGNFPGRFSGRQFSNSRSEMNVSTLELGDSALYLCASSSQAGDYEQYFGPGTRLTVT.